Each of the 24 T cell receptor beta chains below was sequenced from the same sample in a study of cytomegalovirus exposure and HLA in healthy donors. The method was immunoSEQ multiplex PCR; TCRdb's version includes in-frame clones alone and lacks a portion of them. The table includes some 120,000 clones, 94% detected once. Sequenced: PBMCs. These receptors came from a woman aged 18-30 years in good health and CMV-seronegative.

This chain uses TRBV11-2 with TRBJ2-1; TRBD2 matches at 11 bases. In germline, CDR1 is SGHAT, CDR2 FQNNGV. The CDR3 spans 18 residues. V lost 0 bases and J lost 7; bases outside the gene matches: 11. CDR3 sequence reads: CASSLDLTSGSHLNEQFF. CDR3 sequence (DNA): TGTGCCAGCAGCTTAGATCTAACTAGCGGGAGTCATTTGAATGAGCAGTTCTTC.

The V and J genes are TRBV18 and TRBJ2-5, with TRBD2 matching over 10 bases. The CDR3 length is 14 residues. J gave up 3 bases and V 3 bases, and 1 base lay outside the gene matches. The germline V gene encodes CDR1 KGHSH and CDR2 LQKENI. This CDR3 is CASSPLAGEETQYF. CDR3 DNA: TGTGCCAGCTCACCCCTAGCGGGAGAAGAGACCCAGTACTTC. The full variable domain, with the rest looked up from reference TRBV18 and TRBJ2-5, is NAGVMQNPRHLVRRRGQEARLRCSPMKGHSHVYWYRQLPEEGLKFMVYLQKENIIDESGMPKERFSAEFPKEGPSILRIQQVVRGDSAAYFCASSPLAGEETQYFGPGTRLLVL.

This rearrangement joins TRBV10-3 to TRBJ2-7; weak D call: TRBD2 (5 bases). With 5 bases removed from V and 2 bases from J, the gap between germline ends came to 19 bases. Germline V gene lookup returns CDR1 ENHRY and CDR2 SYGVKD. This CDR3 contains 16 residues. The CDR3 DNA follows: TGTGCCATCAGTCCCCCAAGAGGGTGGGGTACCTACGAGCAGTACTTC. This translates into CAISPPRGWGTYEQYF.

The chain uses TRBV9 and TRBJ2-1; 9 bases are a match to TRBD2. The V gene end was trimmed by 6 bases and the J gene end by 7 bases; junction bases not matched to a gene: 11. Per the germline V gene, CDR1 is SGDLS and CDR2 is YYNGEE. CDR3 length: 15 amino acids. The CDR3 reads CASNPLGLARNEQFF. The CDR3 DNA reads TGTGCCAGCAACCCACTCGGACTAGCGAGAAATGAGCAGTTCTTC.

The chain recombines TRBV6-6 with TRBJ1-5; D gene uncertain. V was clipped by 5 bases and J by 1 base, with 9 bases between them. The length of the CDR3 is 14 residues. CDR1 MNHNY and CDR2 SVGAGI come from the germline V gene (reference sequence). The CDR3 loop reads CASSPTESNQPQHF. The CDR3, as DNA: TGTGCCAGCAGTCCAACAGAGAGCAATCAGCCCCAGCATTTT.

This clone was recorded only once. The chain joins TRBV7-3 to TRBJ2-2; 15 positions match TRBD2. The CDR3 sequence is 21 residues long. The V segment lost 5 bases and the J segment 4 bases; nucleotides outside the gene matches: 17. Germline V CDR1 and CDR2: SGHTA, FQGTGA. CDR3 in amino acids: CASSLPFSGTSGGKSTGELFF. In nucleotides, the CDR3 is TGTGCCAGCAGCCTACCCTTTTCCGGGACTAGCGGGGGGAAATCCACCGGGGAGCTGTTTTTT. The full variable domain, with the rest looked up from reference TRBV7-3 and TRBJ2-2, is GAGVSQTPSNKVTEKGKYVELRCDPISGHTALYWYRQSLGQGPEFLIYFQGTGAADDSGLPNDRFFAVRPEGSVSTLKIQRTERGDSAVYLCASSLPFSGTSGGKSTGELFFGEGSRLTVL.

This sequence joins TRBV4-1 and TRBJ1-1; TRBD1 aligns across 8 bases. Germline V lookup: CDR1 MGHRA, CDR2 YSYEKL. V was clipped by 2 bases and J by 10 bases; unmatched bases: 6. CDR3 length: 13 residues. CDR3 region: CASSQFGQGAAFF. Here the CDR3 DNA reads TGCGCCAGCAGCCAATTCGGACAGGGTGCAGCTTTCTTT.

The chain carries TRBV6-5 and TRBJ1-1, with D perhaps matching TRBD1 (5 bases). The CDR3 is 14 residues long. Looked up from germline, CDR1 is MNHEY and CDR2 is SVGAGI. Trimming took 7 bases from V and 2 from J, leaving 14 bases between them. Written as DNA, the CDR3 is TGTGCCAGCAACGAATACAGGACCAACACTGAAGCTTTCTTT. Amino acid sequence: CASNEYRTNTEAFF.

The rearrangement uses TRBV5-6 and TRBJ2-7; 10 bases match TRBD1. The J segment lost 3 bases and the V segment lost 5 bases, leaving 8 bases of the junction unmatched. There are 15 residues in the CDR3. Germline values: CDR1 SGHDT, CDR2 YYEEEE. This chain's CDR3 is CASREGQGPYYEQYF. The CDR3 coding sequence is TGTGCCAGCAGGGAGGGACAGGGGCCTTACTACGAGCAGTACTTC.

The chain couples TRBV5-1 to TRBJ2-3; tentative D call: TRBD1 (6 bases). Trimming left V 0 bases short and J 4 bases short, with 12 bases between. CDR1 and CDR2 (germline): SGHRS, YFSETQ. This CDR3 contains 15 residues. CDR3 DNA sequence: TGCGCCAGCAGCTTGGAGGGGGAACGGGCAGATACGCAGTATTTT. Translated: CASSLEGERADTQYF.

This clone has only one observation. The rearrangement links TRBV5-4 to TRBJ1-6; 9 bases align to TRBD1. Trimming cost V 0 bases and J 0 bases; bases outside gene matches: 4. This CDR3 comprises 18 residues. CDR1 is SGHNT, CDR2 YYREEE, per germline (reference sequence). CDR3 loop: CASSLVGTGNSYNSPLHF. The CDR3 nucleotides are TGTGCCAGCAGCTTGGTGGGGACAGGGAACTCCTATAATTCACCCCTCCACTTT.

J is TRBJ1-2 and V is TRBV28; 9 bases are a match to TRBD1. The CDR3 consists of 14 residues. CDR1 and CDR2 (germline): MDHEN, SYDVKM. V was clipped by 5 bases and J by 4 bases; unmatched bases: 5. In DNA form, the CDR3 reads TGTGCCAGCAGTCCGGACAGGGGCGGCTATGGCTACACCTTC. Its translation: CASSPDRGGYGYTF.

This chain connects TRBV10-3 to TRBJ1-4; the match to TRBD1 covers 8 bases. Per germline, CDR1 ENHRY and CDR2 SYGVKD. V shed 10 bases and J 6 bases; nucleotides not matched to a gene: 10. The CDR3 is made up of 14 amino acids. As DNA, the CDR3 is TGTGCCACACAGAGACAGGGGTCAGATGAAAAACTGTTTTTT. This translates into CATQRQGSDEKLFF.

The chain uses TRBV7-9 and TRBJ2-5; 7 nucleotides match TRBD1. This CDR3 comprises 17 residues. In germline, CDR1 is SEHNR, CDR2 FQNEAQ (reference sequence). J was trimmed by 5 bases and V by 1 base; bases with no gene match: 13. The CDR3 sequence is CASSLDYDPGQRETQYF. The CDR3, as DNA: TGTGCCAGCAGCTTAGATTACGACCCGGGACAGAGGGAGACCCAGTACTTC.

This clone appeared a few times. The V call is TRBV5-1, the J call TRBJ2-1; 8 nucleotides align to TRBD1. The V gene's germline CDR1 is SGHRS and CDR2 YFSETQ. Trimming removed 0 bases from V and 15 bases from J; junction bases left unmatched: 8. This CDR3 is 13 amino acids long. The CDR3 DNA sequence: TGCGCCAGCAGCTTGGAGGGCCGGGACAGGACGTTCTTC. Amino acids: CASSLEGRDRTFF.

V usage is TRBV5-6 and J usage is TRBJ2-7; 9 bases match TRBD2. Germline values: CDR1 SGHDT, CDR2 YYEEEE. The CDR3 covers 14 residues. V gave up 4 bases and J gave up 6 bases; unmatched junction bases: 8. Here the CDR3 DNA reads TGTGCCAGCAGCACTGGAACAGCGGGAGGCGAGCAGTACTTC. This codes for CASSTGTAGGEQYF.

This chain links TRBV9 with TRBJ2-2, with 7 bases lining up with TRBD1. CDR3 length equals 15 residues. The germline gives CDR1 SGDLS, CDR2 YYNGEE. V lost 4 bases, J lost 4 bases, and 7 bases stayed unmatched. The CDR3 nucleotides are TGTGCCAGCAGCTACGACAGGGTTGGCACCGGGGAGCTGTTTTTT. This gives the protein CASSYDRVGTGELFF.

The chain joins TRBV6-6 to TRBJ2-7, with D maybe TRBD2 (5 bases). Trimming shortened V by 3 bases and J by 0 bases, and 9 bases separated the two germline ends. There are 14 residues in the CDR3. Germline V gives CDR1 MNHNY, CDR2 SVGAGI (reference sequence). The CDR3 region is CASSYSGSSYEQYF. The CDR3 DNA follows: TGTGCCAGCAGTTATTCTGGGAGCTCCTACGAGCAGTACTTC.

J is TRBJ1-1 and V is TRBV27; possibly TRBD1 for D (6 bases). The V end was cut by 5 bases, the J end by 3 bases, with 16 bases between. This CDR3 has 15 residues. The germline gives CDR1 MNHEY, CDR2 SMNVEV (reference sequence). CDR3 sequence (DNA): TGTGCCAGCAGTAGATACAGGGTTGAGGACACTGAAGCTTTCTTT. Amino acid sequence: CASSRYRVEDTEAFF.

This chain connects TRBV7-9 to TRBJ1-2, with D maybe TRBD1 (6 bases). This CDR3 comprises 17 residues. The germline V and J ends were trimmed by 8 bases and 0 bases, with 22 bases remaining between them. Per germline, CDR1 SEHNR and CDR2 FQNEAQ (reference sequence). The DNA for the CDR3 is TGTGCCAGCGTTCAAAGCTCTAGGACAGAGACTAACTATGGCTACACCTTC. Translated, it gives CASVQSSRTETNYGYTF.

CDR3 protein: CASSTSGSSYEQYF. The DNA of the CDR3 is TGTGCCAGCTCGACTAGCGGGAGTTCGTACGAGCAGTACTTC. This chain connects TRBV7-3 to TRBJ2-7, with 12 bases matching TRBD2. The CDR3 spans 14 residues. Looked up from germline, CDR1 is SGHTA and CDR2 is FQGTGA. The J segment lost 4 bases and the V segment lost 8 bases, leaving 6 bases of the junction unmatched.

The rearrangement joins TRBV29-1 to TRBJ2-7; 9 bases are a match to TRBD2. Germline CDR1 SQVTM, CDR2 ANQGSEA. The CDR3 has 16 amino acids. Germline trimming cut 1 base from V and 4 bases from J; bases unmatched to any gene: 11. CDR3 sequence reads: CSVEGRREGRWYEQYF. The CDR3 DNA reads as TGCAGCGTTGAAGGGAGGCGGGAGGGCCGTTGGTACGAGCAGTACTTC.

In DNA, the CDR3 is TGTGCCAGCAGATTACAGGGGGCCTACGAGCAGTACTTC. Amino acid sequence: CASRLQGAYEQYF. The chain carries TRBV5-5 and TRBJ2-7; the match to TRBD1 covers 8 bases. V shed 5 bases, J shed 2 bases, and the junction held 3 bases outside the gene matches. In germline, CDR1 is SGHKS, CDR2 YYEKEE (reference sequence). The CDR3 covers 13 residues.

This clone was detected once. The V and J genes are TRBV9 and TRBJ2-1, with TRBD2 identical over 12 bases. The CDR3 consists of 16 residues. The V segment lost 1 base and the J segment 8 bases; nucleotides outside the gene matches: 7. Germline-derived CDR1 and CDR2 are SGDLS and YYNGEE. As DNA, the CDR3 is TGTGCCAGCAGCGTACAATCTAGCGGGAGGGCCGATGAGCAGTTCTTC. Its translation is CASSVQSSGRADEQFF.